These T cell receptor beta chains were read from a single sample in a study of glioma-infiltrating T cells after dendritic cell vaccination. Profiled with immunoSEQ multiplex PCR; TCRdb holds only in-frame clones, not every one. The sample has around 60,000 clones; 86% are singletons. The sample here was blood, taken after dendritic cell vaccination. The source of these receptors is a human donor with glioblastoma. Both conserved end residues are part of each CDR3. D genes are given only for firm matches.

D: NA; J: TRBJ2-7; V: TRBV25-1; DNA: TGTGCCAGCACCGACAACTACGAGCAGTACTTC; CDR3: CASTDNYEQYF
D: TRBD1; J: TRBJ1-5; V: TRBV30; DNA: TGTGCCTGGACCCGGGGGTCGGCAGGGGGAAGGAGCAATCAGCCCCAGCATTTT; CDR3: CAWTRGSAGGRSNQPQHF
D: NA; J: TRBJ1-2; V: TRBV5-4; DNA: TGTGCCAGCAGCTCGCAGGGTCCAACATATGGCTACACCTTC; CDR3: CASSSQGPTYGYTF
D: TRBD1; J: TRBJ2-7; V: TRBV6-1; DNA: TGTGCCAGCAGTCGAGGACAGGCCTACGAGCAGTACTTC; CDR3: CASSRGQAYEQYF
D: NA; J: TRBJ1-2; V: TRBV6-5; DNA: TGTGCCAGCAGTTACTCGAAGGGGGATGGCTACACCTTC; CDR3: CASSYSKGDGYTF
D: NA; J: TRBJ2-7; V: TRBV7-2; DNA: TGTGCCAGCAGCCGGGACTTCGTATCCTACGAGCAGTACTTC; CDR3: CASSRDFVSYEQYF
D: NA; J: TRBJ2-6; V: TRBV29-1; DNA: TGCAGCGTTGAACGCCCAGGTAGATCTGGGGCCAACGTCCTGACTTTC; CDR3: CSVERPGRSGANVLTF
D: NA; J: TRBJ2-6; V: TRBV7-8; DNA: TGTGCCAGCAGCTTGTCCCCCGTCTCTGGGGCCAACGTCCTGACTTTC; CDR3: CASSLSPVSGANVLTF
D: NA; J: TRBJ1-1; V: TRBV6-6; DNA: TGTGCCAGCAGACCCGAGGACACTGAAGCTTTCTTT; CDR3: CASRPEDTEAFF
D: TRBD1; J: TRBJ2-3; V: TRBV5-1; DNA: TGCGCCAGCAGCTATAGACAGGGGGGAACAGATACGCAGTATTTT; CDR3: CASSYRQGGTDTQYF